The 5 T cell receptor beta chains below come from one sample, sequenced in a study of shared clonotypes between healthy human individuals. TCRdb's table, derived via immunoSEQ multiplex PCR, lists solely in-frame clones and lacks some. The data show roughly 500,000 clones, approximately 95% seen once. The sample comprised naive CD4+ T cells sorted from blood. Documented subset: CD45RA+ positively selected. These receptors were collected from a woman aged 25 to 39 in good health.

The chain links TRBV7-3 to TRBJ2-2, with D unclear. Germline CDR1 and CDR2: SGHTA and FQGTGA. Trimming removed 6 bases at V and 1 base at J, with 9 bases between. The CDR3 contains 14 residues. CDR3 DNA: TGTGCCAGCAGTCCGGACGGGAACACCGGGGAGCTGTTTTTT. Its translation: CASSPDGNTGELFF.

The chain recombines TRBV29-1 with TRBJ2-3; no definite D call. The CDR3 runs to 11 residues. The germline V gene encodes CDR1 SQVTM and CDR2 ANQGSEA. Trimming left V 7 bases short and J 5 bases short, with 10 bases between. CDR3 sequence reads: CSAKVIDTQYF. DNA of the CDR3: TGCAGCGCCAAGGTAATAGATACGCAGTATTTT.

V usage is TRBV19 and J usage is TRBJ1-3; possible D gene TRBD1, 5 bases. V was cut by 1 base and J by 1 base, with 11 bases left in between. Germline loops: CDR1 LNHDA, CDR2 SQIVND (reference sequence). This CDR3 spans 16 amino acids. The CDR3 coding sequence is TGTGCCAGTAGTATAGGCCAGGGTGGGTCTGGAAACACCATATATTTT. Its protein product is CASSIGQGGSGNTIYF.

V and J are TRBV4-2 and TRBJ2-7, with D tentatively TRBD1 (5 bases). Between the trimmed V and J ends, which lost 1 base and 5 bases, there was a span of 18 bases. Per the germline V gene, CDR1 is LGHNA and CDR2 is YNFKEQ. The CDR3 has 16 residues. CDR3 DNA sequence: TGTGCCAGCAGCCAAGTAGGCGGTCAGGGCAGGAACGAGCAGTACTTC. Its protein is CASSQVGGQGRNEQYF.

The gene calls are TRBV6-5 and TRBJ2-3, with D hard to call. CDR1 MNHEY and CDR2 SVGAGI come from the germline V gene. The length of the CDR3 is 16 residues. Trimming cost V 2 bases and J 2 bases, with 14 bases left between them. Here the CDR3 DNA reads TGTGCCAGCAGTTACGGCCGGACCCCAGCCACAGATACGCAGTATTTT. Protein product: CASSYGRTPATDTQYF.